This T cell receptor beta chain derives from a study of T cell responses to AZD1222 COVID-19 vaccine. Study as a whole: It was second doses at about 4 or about 12 weeks that were pooled.

A remark on this clone: Its matching antigen is unknown.

V lost 0 bases and J lost 10; bases outside the gene matches: 6. Looked up from germline, CDR1 is SGHVS and CDR2 is FNYEAQ. The CDR3 runs 15 residues. Findings and caveats of the study: All repertoire sampling was performed exclusively after the peak T cell response.

Profiling relied on immunoSEQ multiplex PCR, and the TCRdb table lists in-frame clones only, not all of them. The table records roughly 82,000 clones, roughly 84% of them present only once. This sequence originates from an adult in good health. Sample: peripheral blood, taken on day 0 of AZD1222 vaccination. This chain connects TRBV7-6 to TRBJ1-6; 7 nucleotides match TRBD1. CDR3 in amino acids: CASSLAARGQSPLHF. As DNA, the CDR3 is TGTGCCAGCAGCTTAGCGGCTAGGGGGCAATCACCCCTCCACTTT.